This T cell receptor (beta chain) was identified during a study of shared clonotypes between healthy human individuals. Whole-study context: The study used three CD4 naive, three CD4 memory, two CD8 naive and one CD8 memory plate per donor. Study conclusions and caveats: Clonotypes which were not shared had lower generation probabilities than clonotypes that all four donors shared.

The CDR3 is 12 amino acids. Per germline, CDR1 MNHEY and CDR2 SMNVEV (reference sequence). V gave up 7 bases and J gave up 0 bases, with 7 bases separating them. A word on this clone: Its antigen remains unknown.

CD45RO-negative CD8 cells positively selected for CCR7 made up the naive population, which excluded terminally differentiated effector memory CD45RA+ cells. Measured with immunoSEQ multiplex PCR; TCRdb has only the in-frame clones, and not every one. Of roughly 810,000 clones detected, about 96% appear once; the ten largest clones hold about 0.21%. Material: naive CD8+ T cells sorted from blood. The receptor was isolated from a man aged 25 to 40 in good health. The V and J genes are TRBV27 and TRBJ2-7, with D perhaps matching TRBD1 (5 bases). CDR3 in amino acids: CASTDNSYEQYF. The CDR3 nucleotides are TGTGCCAGCACGGACAACTCCTACGAGCAGTACTTC.